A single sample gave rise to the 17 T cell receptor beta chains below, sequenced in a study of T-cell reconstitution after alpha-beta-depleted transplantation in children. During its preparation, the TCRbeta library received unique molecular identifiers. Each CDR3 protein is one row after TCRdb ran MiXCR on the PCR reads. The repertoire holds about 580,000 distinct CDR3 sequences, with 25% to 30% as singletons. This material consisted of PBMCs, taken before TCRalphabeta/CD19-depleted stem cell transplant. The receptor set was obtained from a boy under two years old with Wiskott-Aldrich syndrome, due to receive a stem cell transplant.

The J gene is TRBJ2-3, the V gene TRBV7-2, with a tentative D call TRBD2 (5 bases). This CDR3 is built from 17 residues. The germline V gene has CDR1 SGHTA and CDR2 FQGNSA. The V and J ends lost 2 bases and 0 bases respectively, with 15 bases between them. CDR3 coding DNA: TGTGCCAGCAGCTTAAATTGGCGGGCGACTAGCACAGATACGCAGTATTTT. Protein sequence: CASSLNWRATSTDTQYF.

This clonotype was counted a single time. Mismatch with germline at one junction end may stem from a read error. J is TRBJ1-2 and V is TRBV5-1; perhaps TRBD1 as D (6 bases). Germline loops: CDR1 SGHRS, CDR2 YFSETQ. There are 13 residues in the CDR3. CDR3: CASSLAGGHGDTF. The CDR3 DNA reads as TGCGCCAGCAGCTTGGCTGGGGGACATGGCGACACCTTC.

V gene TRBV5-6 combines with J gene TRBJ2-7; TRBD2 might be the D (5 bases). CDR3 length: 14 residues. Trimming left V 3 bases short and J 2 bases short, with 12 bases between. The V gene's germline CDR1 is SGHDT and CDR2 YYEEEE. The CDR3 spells CASSSLDGAYEQYF. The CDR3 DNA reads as TGTGCCAGCAGCTCCCTTGACGGGGCCTACGAGCAGTACTTC. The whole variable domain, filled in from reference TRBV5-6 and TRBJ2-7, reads DAGVTQSPTHLIKTRGQQVTLRCSPKSGHDTVSWYQQALGQGPQFIFQYYEEEERQRGNFPDRFSGHQFPNYSSELNVNALLLGDSALYLCASSSLDGAYEQYFGPGTRLTVT.

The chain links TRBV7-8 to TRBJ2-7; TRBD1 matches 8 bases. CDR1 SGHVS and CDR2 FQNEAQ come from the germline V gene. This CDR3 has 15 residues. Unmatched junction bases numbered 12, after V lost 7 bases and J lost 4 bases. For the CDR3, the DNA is TGTGCCAGCACCACACCGGGACAGGTTCCTTACGAGCAGTACTTC. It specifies CASTTPGQVPYEQYF.

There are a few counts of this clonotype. The CDR3 loop is CASSYRDQGGEQFF. The DNA for the CDR3 is TGCGCCAGCAGTTACCGGGACCAAGGGGGGGAGCAGTTCTTC. V usage is TRBV5-1 and J usage is TRBJ2-1; D possibly uses TRBD1 or TRBD2 (6 bases each). Deletions cut 5 bases from V and 10 bases from J, with 19 bases between. Germline V gene sequence: CDR1 SGHRS, CDR2 YFSETQ. The CDR3 is 14 amino acids.

Here the CDR3 reads CSATGTSTDTQYF. Here the CDR3 DNA reads TGCAGTGCTACCGGGACTAGCACAGATACGCAGTATTTT. This chain joins TRBV20-1 and TRBJ2-3; a possible D gene is TRBD2 (6 bases). Germline CDR1 and CDR2: DFQATT and SNEGSKA (reference sequence). Trimming cost V 4 bases and J 0 bases, with 8 bases left between them. The CDR3 consists of 13 residues.

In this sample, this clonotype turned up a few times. CDR3 nucleotides: TGCGCCAGCAGCCCCCTGAAGCAGGGAGTCACCGGGGAGCTGTTTTTT. It is translated as CASSPLKQGVTGELFF. The rearrangement links TRBV5-1 to TRBJ2-2; D assignment may be TRBD1 or TRBD2 (5 bases each). Germline loops: CDR1 SGHRS, CDR2 YFSETQ. The CDR3 contains 16 residues. V lost 4 bases, J lost 4 bases, and 17 bases lay in between.

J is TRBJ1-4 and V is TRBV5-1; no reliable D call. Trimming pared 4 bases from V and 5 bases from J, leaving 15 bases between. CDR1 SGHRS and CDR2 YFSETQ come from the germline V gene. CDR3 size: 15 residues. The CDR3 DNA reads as TGCGCCAGCAGCGCAGCCCCGGGTAGGAATGAAAAACTGTTTTTT. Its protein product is CASSAAPGRNEKLFF.

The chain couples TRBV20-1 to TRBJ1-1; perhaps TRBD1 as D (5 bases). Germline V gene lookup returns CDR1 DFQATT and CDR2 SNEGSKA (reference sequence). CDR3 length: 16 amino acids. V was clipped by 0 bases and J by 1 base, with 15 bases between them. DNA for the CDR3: TGCAGTGCTAGAGACTCCGGGACTGCGCGGAACACTGAAGCTTTCTTT. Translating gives CSARDSGTARNTEAFF.

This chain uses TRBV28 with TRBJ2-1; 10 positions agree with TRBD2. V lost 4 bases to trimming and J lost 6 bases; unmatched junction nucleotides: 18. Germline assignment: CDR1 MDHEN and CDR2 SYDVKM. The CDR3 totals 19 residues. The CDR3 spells CASSSPLAGVIRIFNEQFF. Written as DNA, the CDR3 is TGTGCCAGCAGTTCCCCGCTAGCGGGAGTAATTCGGATTTTCAATGAGCAGTTCTTC.

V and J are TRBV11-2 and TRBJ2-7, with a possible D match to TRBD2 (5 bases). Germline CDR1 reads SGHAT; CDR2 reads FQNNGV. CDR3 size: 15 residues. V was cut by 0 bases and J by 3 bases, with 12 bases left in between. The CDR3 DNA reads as TGTGCCAGCAGCTTAGAGAGGGCCAGAAACTACGAGCAGTACTTC. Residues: CASSLERARNYEQYF.

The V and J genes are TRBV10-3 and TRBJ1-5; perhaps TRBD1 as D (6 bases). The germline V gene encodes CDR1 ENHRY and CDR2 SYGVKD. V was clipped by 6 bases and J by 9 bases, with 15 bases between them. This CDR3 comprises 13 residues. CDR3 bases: TGTGCCATCAGCTCGAATCAGGGGCGGCCCCAGCATTTT. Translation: CAISSNQGRPQHF.

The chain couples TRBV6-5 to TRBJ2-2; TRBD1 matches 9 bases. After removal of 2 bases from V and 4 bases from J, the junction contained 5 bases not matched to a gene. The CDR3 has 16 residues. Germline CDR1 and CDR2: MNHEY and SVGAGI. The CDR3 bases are TGTGCCAGCAGTTACCTTGGGACAGGGTCCACCGGGGAGCTGTTTTTT. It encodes CASSYLGTGSTGELFF.

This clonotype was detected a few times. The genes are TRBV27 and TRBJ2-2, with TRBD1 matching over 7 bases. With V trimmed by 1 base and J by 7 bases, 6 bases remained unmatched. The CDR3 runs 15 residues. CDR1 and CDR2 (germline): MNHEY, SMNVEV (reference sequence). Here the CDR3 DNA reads TGTGCCAGCAGTTTATGGTCAGGGGGAAGCGGGGAGCTGTTTTTT. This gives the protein CASSLWSGGSGELFF.

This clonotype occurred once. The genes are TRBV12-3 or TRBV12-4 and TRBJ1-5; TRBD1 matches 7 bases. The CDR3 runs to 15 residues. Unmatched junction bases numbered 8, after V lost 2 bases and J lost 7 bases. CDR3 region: CASSLRTGRSQPQHF. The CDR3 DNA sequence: TGTGCCAGCAGTTTAAGGACAGGCAGGAGCCAGCCCCAGCATTTT.

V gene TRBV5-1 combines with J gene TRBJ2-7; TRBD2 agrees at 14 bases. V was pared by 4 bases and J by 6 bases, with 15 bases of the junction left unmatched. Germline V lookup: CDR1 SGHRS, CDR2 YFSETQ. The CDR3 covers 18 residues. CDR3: CASSLGPGLAGAPREQYF. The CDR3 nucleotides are TGCGCCAGCAGCCTGGGCCCGGGACTAGCGGGAGCCCCTCGCGAGCAGTACTTC.

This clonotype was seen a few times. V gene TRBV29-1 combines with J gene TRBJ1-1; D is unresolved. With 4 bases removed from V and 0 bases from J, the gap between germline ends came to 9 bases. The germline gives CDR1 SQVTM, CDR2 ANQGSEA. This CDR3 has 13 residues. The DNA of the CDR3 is TGCAGCGTTGGTCCGGGATTGAACACTGAAGCTTTCTTT. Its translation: CSVGPGLNTEAFF.